Described below is a single TCR beta chain sequence and its context. What it recognizes is unknown. Deletions cut 1 base from V and 2 bases from J, with 13 bases between. The CDR3 length is 16 residues. Looked up from germline, CDR1 is LGHNA and CDR2 is YSLEER. This sample was taken from a study of Ad26.COV2.S vaccination and SARS-CoV-2 variants. General study points: Total T cell responses were possibly underestimated by TCR breadth and depth analyses. Across vaccine and placebo recipients, the breadth of non-spike TCRs was similar.

Treatment defined: some 20 received Ad26.COV2.S at low or high dose, single or two shots; five or six received placebo; per-sample allocation not given. Sample collection was performed on day 63 after the first vaccine or placebo injection. The table came from immunoSEQ multiplex PCR; TCRdb's copy has only in-frame clones and leaves some out. The sample holds over 350,000 clones, around 85% seen once. This clonotype was obtained from a person between 18 and 60 years old who received the Ad26.COV2.S COVID-19 vaccine or a placebo. The input for sequencing was peripheral blood, taken in a trial of Ad26.COV2.S vaccine versus placebo. The chain carries TRBV4-3 and TRBJ2-3, with D possibly matching TRBD1 (6 bases). The CDR3 here is CASSQVVVGATDTQYF. The CDR3 nucleotides are TGCGCCAGCAGCCAAGTCGTAGTGGGGGCCACAGATACGCAGTATTTT.